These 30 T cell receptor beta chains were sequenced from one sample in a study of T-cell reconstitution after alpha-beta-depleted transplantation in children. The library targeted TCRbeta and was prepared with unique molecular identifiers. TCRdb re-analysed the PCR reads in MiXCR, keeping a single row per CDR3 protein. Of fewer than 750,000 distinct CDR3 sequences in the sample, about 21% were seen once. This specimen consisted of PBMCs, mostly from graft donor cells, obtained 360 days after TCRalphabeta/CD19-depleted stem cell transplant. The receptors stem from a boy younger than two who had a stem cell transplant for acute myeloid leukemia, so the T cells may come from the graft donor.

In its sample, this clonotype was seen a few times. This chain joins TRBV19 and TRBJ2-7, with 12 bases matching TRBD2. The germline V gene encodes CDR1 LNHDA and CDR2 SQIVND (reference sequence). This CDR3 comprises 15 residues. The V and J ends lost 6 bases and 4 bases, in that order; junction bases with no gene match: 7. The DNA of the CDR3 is TGTGCCAGTAGCCCGACTAGCGGGGGAAAGTACGAGCAGTACTTC. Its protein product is CASSPTSGGKYEQYF.

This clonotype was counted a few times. Here the CDR3 DNA reads TGTGCCAGCAGCCTCCCCGGGGGGCTGTTCTTC. Its translation is CASSLPGGLFF. The chain joins TRBV11-2 to TRBJ2-1, with D maybe TRBD2 (7 bases). Per germline, CDR1 SGHAT and CDR2 FQNNGV. CDR3 length: 11 residues. V was clipped by 5 bases and J by 15 bases, with 14 bases between them.

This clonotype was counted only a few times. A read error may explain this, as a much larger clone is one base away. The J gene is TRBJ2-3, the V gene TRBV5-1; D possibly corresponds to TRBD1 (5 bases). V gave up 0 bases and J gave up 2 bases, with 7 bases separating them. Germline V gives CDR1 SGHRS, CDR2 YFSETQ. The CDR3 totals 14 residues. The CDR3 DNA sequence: TGCGCCAGCAGCTTGGTACAGGCCACAGATACGCAGTATTTT. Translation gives CASSLVQATDTQYF.

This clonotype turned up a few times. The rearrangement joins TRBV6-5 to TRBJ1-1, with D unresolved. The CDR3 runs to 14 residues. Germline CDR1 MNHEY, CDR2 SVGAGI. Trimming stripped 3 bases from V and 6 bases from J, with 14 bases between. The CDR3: CASSYIRWWPEAFF. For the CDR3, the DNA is TGTGCCAGCAGTTATATAAGGTGGTGGCCTGAAGCTTTCTTT.

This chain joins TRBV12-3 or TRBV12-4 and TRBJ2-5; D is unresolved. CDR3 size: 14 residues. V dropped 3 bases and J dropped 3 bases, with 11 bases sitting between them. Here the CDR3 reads CASSLFGVEETQYF. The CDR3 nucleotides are TGTGCCAGCAGTTTGTTCGGCGTTGAAGAGACCCAGTACTTC.

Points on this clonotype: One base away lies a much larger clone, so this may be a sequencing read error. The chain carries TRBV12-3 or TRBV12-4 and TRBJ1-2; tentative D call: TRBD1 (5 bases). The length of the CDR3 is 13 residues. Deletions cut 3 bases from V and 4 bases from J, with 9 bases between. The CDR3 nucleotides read TGTGCCAGCAGTTTTGGGGGAGGCTATGGCTACACCTTC. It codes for CASSFGGGYGYTF.

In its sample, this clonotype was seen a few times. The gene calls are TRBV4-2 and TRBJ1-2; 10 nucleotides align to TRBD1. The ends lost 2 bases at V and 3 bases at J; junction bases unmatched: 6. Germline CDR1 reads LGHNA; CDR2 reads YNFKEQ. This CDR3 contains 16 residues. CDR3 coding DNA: TGTGCCAGCAGCCAACCCGGACAGGGGGAGCACTATGGCTACACCTTC. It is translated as CASSQPGQGEHYGYTF.

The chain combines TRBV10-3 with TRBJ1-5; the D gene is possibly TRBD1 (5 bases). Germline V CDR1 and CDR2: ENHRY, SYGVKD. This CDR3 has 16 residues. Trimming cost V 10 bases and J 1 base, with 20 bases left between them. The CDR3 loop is CATPLGQYESNQPQHF. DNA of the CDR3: TGTGCCACACCACTCGGACAATACGAAAGCAATCAGCCCCAGCATTTT.

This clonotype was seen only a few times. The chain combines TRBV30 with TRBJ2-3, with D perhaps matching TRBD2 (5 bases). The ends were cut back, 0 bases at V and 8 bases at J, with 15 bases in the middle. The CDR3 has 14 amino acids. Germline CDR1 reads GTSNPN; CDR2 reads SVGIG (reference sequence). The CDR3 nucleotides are TGTGCCTGGAGTGTATCGTCAATAGAGGGTACGCAGTATTTT. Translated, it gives CAWSVSSIEGTQYF.

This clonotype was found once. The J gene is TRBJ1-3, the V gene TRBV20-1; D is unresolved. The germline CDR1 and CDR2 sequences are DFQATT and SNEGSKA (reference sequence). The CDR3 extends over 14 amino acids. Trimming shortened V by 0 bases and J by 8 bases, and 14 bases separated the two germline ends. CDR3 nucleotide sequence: TGCAGTGCTAGAGATTCGGAAGGTTCCCACACCATATATTTT. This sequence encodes CSARDSEGSHTIYF.

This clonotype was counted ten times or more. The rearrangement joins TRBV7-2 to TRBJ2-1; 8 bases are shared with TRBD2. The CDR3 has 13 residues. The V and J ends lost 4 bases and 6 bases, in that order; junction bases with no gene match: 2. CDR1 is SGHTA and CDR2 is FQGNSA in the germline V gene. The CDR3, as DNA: TGTGCCAGCAGCTCAACTAGCGGCAATGAGCAGTTCTTC. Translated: CASSSTSGNEQFF.

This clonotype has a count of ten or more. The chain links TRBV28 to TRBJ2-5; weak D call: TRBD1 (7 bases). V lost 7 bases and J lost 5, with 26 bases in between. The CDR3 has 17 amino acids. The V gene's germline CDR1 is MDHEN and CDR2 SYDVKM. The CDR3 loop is CASTRDPWRGPKETQYF. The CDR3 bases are TGTGCCAGCACCAGGGACCCTTGGAGGGGGCCGAAGGAGACCCAGTACTTC.

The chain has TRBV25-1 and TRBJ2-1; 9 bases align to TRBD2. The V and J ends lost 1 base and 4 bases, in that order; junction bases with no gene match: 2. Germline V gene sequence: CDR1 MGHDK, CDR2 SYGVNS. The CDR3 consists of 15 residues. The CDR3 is CASSESSGGYNEQFF. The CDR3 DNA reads TGTGCCAGCAGTGAATCGAGCGGGGGGTACAATGAGCAGTTCTTC. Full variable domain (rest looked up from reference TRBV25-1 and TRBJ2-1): EADIYQTPRYLVIGTGKKITLECSQTMGHDKMYWYQQDPGMELHLIHYSYGVNSTEKGDLSSESTVSRIRTEHFPLTLESARPSHTSQYLCASSESSGGYNEQFFGPGTRLTVL.

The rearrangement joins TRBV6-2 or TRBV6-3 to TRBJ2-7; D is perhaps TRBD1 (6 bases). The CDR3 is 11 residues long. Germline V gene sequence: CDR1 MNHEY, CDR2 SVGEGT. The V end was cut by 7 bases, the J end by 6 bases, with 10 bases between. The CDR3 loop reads CASNRVREQYV. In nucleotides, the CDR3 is TGTGCCAGCAACAGGGTTCGCGAGCAGTACGTC.

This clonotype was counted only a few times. The CDR3 reads CSATPTLATGTDTQYF. For the CDR3, the DNA is TGCAGTGCTACCCCGACCCTAGCGACGGGCACAGATACGCAGTATTTT. V usage is TRBV20-1 and J usage is TRBJ2-3; TRBD2 is a possible D gene (6 bases). V lost 4 bases, J lost 1 base, and 18 bases lay in between. CDR3 length: 16 residues. Germline CDR1 is DFQATT and CDR2 is SNEGSKA (reference sequence).

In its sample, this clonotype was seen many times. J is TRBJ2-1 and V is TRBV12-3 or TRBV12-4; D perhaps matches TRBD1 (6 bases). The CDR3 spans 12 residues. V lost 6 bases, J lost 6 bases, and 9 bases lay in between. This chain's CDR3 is CASSRQVNEQFF. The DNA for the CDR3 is TGTGCCAGCAGCCGACAGGTCAATGAGCAGTTCTTC.

CDR3 sequence reads: CASSFPAGVETQYF. CDR3 bases: TGTGCCAGCAGCTTCCCAGCGGGGGTCGAGACCCAGTACTTC. The chain is built from TRBV5-6 and TRBJ2-5, with 8 nucleotides matching TRBD2. Germline lookup yields CDR1 SGHDT and CDR2 YYEEEE. The CDR3 runs to 14 residues. The ends lost 2 bases at V and 5 bases at J; junction bases unmatched: 5.

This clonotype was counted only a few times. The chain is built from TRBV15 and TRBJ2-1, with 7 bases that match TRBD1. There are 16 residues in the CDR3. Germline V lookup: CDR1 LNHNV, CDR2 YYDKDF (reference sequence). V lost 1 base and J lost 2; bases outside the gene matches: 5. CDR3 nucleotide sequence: TGTGCCACCAGCAGAGCCGCAGGGGGACCCTACAATGAGCAGTTCTTC. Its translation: CATSRAAGGPYNEQFF.

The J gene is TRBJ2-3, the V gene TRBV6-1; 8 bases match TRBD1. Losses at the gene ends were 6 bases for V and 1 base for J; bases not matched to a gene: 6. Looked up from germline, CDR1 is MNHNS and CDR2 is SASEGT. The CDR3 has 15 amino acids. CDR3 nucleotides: TGTGCCAGCAGGGGGGACAGGACCCGCACAGATACGCAGTATTTT. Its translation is CASRGDRTRTDTQYF.

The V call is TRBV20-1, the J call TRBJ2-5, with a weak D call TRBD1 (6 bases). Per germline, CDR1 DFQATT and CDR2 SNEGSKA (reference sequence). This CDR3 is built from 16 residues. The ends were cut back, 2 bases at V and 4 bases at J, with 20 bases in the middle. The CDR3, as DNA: TGCAGTGCTAGACCCGGCCTGGACCCCAGGGGAGAGACCCAGTACTTC. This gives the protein CSARPGLDPRGETQYF.

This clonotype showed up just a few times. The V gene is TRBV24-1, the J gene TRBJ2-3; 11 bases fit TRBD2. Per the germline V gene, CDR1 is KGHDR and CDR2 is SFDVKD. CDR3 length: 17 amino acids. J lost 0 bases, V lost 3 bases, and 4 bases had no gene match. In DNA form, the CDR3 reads TGTGCCACCAGTGATCCGACTAGCGGGGAGAGCACAGATACGCAGTATTTT. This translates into CATSDPTSGESTDTQYF.

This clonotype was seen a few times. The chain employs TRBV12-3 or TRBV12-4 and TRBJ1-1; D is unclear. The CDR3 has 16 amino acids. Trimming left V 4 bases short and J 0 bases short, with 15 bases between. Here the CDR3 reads CASSSPLRILNTEAFF. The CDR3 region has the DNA TGTGCCAGCAGTTCCCCTTTGAGGATCTTGAACACTGAAGCTTTCTTT.

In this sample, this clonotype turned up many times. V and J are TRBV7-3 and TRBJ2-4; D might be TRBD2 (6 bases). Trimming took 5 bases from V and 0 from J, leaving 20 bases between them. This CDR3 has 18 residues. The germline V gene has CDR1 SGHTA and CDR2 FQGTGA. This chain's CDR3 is CASSTGGSKPLAKNIQYF. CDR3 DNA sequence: TGTGCCAGCAGCACCGGGGGTTCAAAACCCCTAGCCAAAAACATTCAGTACTTC.

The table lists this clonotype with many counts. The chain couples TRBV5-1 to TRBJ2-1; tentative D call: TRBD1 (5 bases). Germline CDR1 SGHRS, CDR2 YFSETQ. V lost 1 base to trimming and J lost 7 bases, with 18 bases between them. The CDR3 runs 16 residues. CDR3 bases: TGCGCCAGCAGCTTGCCCCGGACAAAAGGCGTGAATGAGCAGTTCTTC. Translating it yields CASSLPRTKGVNEQFF.

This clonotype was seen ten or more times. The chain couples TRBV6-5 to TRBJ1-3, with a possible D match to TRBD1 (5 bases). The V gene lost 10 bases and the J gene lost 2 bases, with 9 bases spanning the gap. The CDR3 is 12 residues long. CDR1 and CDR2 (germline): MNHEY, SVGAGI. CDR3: CATGGTGNTIYF. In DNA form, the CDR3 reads TGTGCCACCGGGGGAACTGGAAACACCATATATTTT.

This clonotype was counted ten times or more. The CDR3 sequence: CASRRPGRSTDTQYF. The DNA for the CDR3 is TGTGCCAGCAGACGGCCAGGACGGAGCACAGATACGCAGTATTTT. The chain carries TRBV12-3 or TRBV12-4 and TRBJ2-3; the D is unclear. V was shortened by 6 bases and J by 0 bases, with 13 bases between the two germline ends. This CDR3 is built from 15 residues.

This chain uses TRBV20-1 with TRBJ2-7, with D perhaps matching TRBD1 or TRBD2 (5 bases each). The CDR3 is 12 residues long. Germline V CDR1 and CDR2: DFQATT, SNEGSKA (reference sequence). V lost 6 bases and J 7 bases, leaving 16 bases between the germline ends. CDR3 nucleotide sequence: TGCAGTGCAGGGGACGACCCGTGGGAGCAGTACTTC. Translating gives CSAGDDPWEQYF.

The CDR3 loop reads CASSSEDGKAFF. CDR3 bases: TGTGCCAGCAGTTCGGAGGACGGTAAAGCTTTCTTT. V is TRBV12-3 or TRBV12-4 and J is TRBJ1-1; D unresolved. V shed 4 bases and J shed 9 bases, with 12 bases lying between them. This CDR3 region has 12 residues.

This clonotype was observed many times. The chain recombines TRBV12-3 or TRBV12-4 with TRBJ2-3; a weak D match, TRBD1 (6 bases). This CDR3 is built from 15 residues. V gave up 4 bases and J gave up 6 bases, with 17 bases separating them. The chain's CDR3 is CASSYRDILRDTQYF. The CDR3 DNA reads TGTGCCAGCAGTTACCGGGACATCCTGAGGGATACGCAGTATTTT.

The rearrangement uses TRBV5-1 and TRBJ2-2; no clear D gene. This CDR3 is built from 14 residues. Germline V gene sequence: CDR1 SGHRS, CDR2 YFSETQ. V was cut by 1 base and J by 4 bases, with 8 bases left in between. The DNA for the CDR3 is TGCGCCAGCAGCTTGTCGGAGATCACCGGGGAGCTGTTTTTT. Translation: CASSLSEITGELFF.